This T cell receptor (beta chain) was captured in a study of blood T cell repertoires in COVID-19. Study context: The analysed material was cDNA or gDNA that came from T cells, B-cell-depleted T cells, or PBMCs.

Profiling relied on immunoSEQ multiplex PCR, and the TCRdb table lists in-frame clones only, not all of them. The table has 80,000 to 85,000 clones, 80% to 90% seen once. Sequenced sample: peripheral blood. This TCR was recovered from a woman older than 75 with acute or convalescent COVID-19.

For the CDR3, the DNA is TGTGCCAGCAGCCAGGAAGATGAGCAGTTCTTC. It translates to CASSQEDEQFF. The chain carries TRBV12-3 or TRBV12-4 and TRBJ2-1; D is ambiguous. Trimming took off 6 bases at V and 8 bases at J, with 8 bases between the two ends. This CDR3 is built from 11 residues.